Each of the 20 T cell receptor beta chains below was sequenced from the same sample in a study of T cell clonotyping in hematopoietic cell transplantation. Produced via immunoSEQ multiplex PCR; TCRdb's table is partial and in-frame only. The data contain 9,500 to 11,000 clones, around nine tenths of them singletons. Sequencing was performed on PBMCs, taken 180 days after allogeneic stem cell transplant. Every receptor here comes from a male patient aged 55 to 69 who had an allogeneic stem cell transplant from an unrelated donor, so the T cells may come from the graft donor. Some clones in this sample may be carry-over from other donors' samples.

V gene TRBV6-6 combines with J gene TRBJ1-5; no firm D call. This CDR3 spans 14 amino acids. CDR1 and CDR2 from the germline V gene are MNHNY and SVGAGI (reference sequence). V lost 0 bases and J lost 3, with 6 bases in between. The CDR3 bases are TGTGCCAGCAGTTACTCCGATCTCAATCAGCCCCAGCATTTT. Amino acids: CASSYSDLNQPQHF.

The genes are TRBV27 and TRBJ1-2; D is unresolved. Germline V gene sequence: CDR1 MNHEY, CDR2 SMNVEV (reference sequence). The CDR3 is made up of 17 amino acids. V lost 4 bases and J lost 2, with 20 bases in between. The CDR3 here is CASSSNRGGSFNYGYTF. In nucleotides, the CDR3 is TGTGCCAGCAGTTCCAATCGCGGTGGATCATTCAACTATGGCTACACCTTC.

This rearrangement joins TRBV19 to TRBJ1-2; D remains unclear. Germline CDR1 and CDR2: LNHDA and SQIVND (reference sequence). The CDR3 runs to 13 residues. Between the trimmed V and J ends, which lost 6 bases and 5 bases, there was a span of 13 bases. CDR3 amino acids: CASRNAGMYGYTF. CDR3 nucleotide sequence: TGTGCCAGTAGGAATGCGGGAATGTATGGCTACACCTTC. The full variable domain, rest sourced from reference TRBV19 and TRBJ1-2, is DGGITQSPKYLFRKEGQNVTLSCEQNLNHDAMYWYRQDPGQGLRLIYYSQIVNDFQKGDIAEGYSVSREKKESFPLTVTSAQKNPTAFYLCASRNAGMYGYTFGSGTRLTVV.

The J gene is TRBJ1-1, the V gene TRBV6-6; possibly TRBD1 for D (5 bases). The germline gives CDR1 MNHNY, CDR2 SVGAGI (reference sequence). There are 13 residues in the CDR3. With 5 bases removed from V and 1 base from J, the gap between germline ends came to 8 bases. DNA for the CDR3: TGTGCCAGCAGTGTGGGGGGGAACACTGAAGCTTTCTTT. It codes for CASSVGGNTEAFF.

A single count supports this clone. The chain joins TRBV5-1 to TRBJ2-7; TRBD1 aligns across 9 bases. Trimming cost V 2 bases and J 3 bases; bases outside gene matches: 6. The CDR3 consists of 15 residues. CDR1 and CDR2 (germline): SGHRS, YFSETQ. The CDR3, as DNA: TGCGCCAGCAGCTTTGGGGGACAGGGTGGCTACGAGCAGTACTTC. It codes for CASSFGGQGGYEQYF.

The chain links TRBV5-4 to TRBJ2-3; 7 bases map to TRBD1. Germline-derived CDR1 and CDR2 are SGHNT and YYREEE (reference sequence). CDR3 size: 16 residues. V gave up 4 bases and J gave up 0 bases; unmatched junction bases: 8. As DNA, the CDR3 is TGTGCCAGCAGCCATCCGGGACAGAGAAGCACAGATACGCAGTATTTT. Its translation is CASSHPGQRSTDTQYF.

This chain uses TRBV6-5 with TRBJ2-6; the D gene could be TRBD1 or TRBD2 (5 bases each). Between the trimmed V and J ends, which lost 1 base and 4 bases, there was a span of 8 bases. CDR1 and CDR2 (germline): MNHEY, SVGAGI. The CDR3 has 15 residues. This chain's CDR3 is CASSYWGSGANVLTF. CDR3 DNA: TGTGCCAGCAGTTACTGGGGGTCAGGGGCCAACGTCCTGACTTTC.

The chain joins TRBV6-1 to TRBJ2-7; D may be TRBD1 or TRBD2 (5 bases each). The V gene's germline CDR1 is MNHNS and CDR2 SASEGT. The V end was cut by 8 bases, the J end by 5 bases, with 19 bases between. This CDR3 is built from 14 residues. The CDR3 is CASCRDRRADEQYF. Written as DNA, the CDR3 is TGTGCCAGCTGTCGGGACCGTAGGGCTGACGAGCAGTACTTC.

This chain uses TRBV5-1 with TRBJ2-3, with TRBD1 matching over 10 bases. This CDR3 has 15 residues. J was trimmed by 3 bases and V by 5 bases; bases with no gene match: 6. CDR1 is SGHRS and CDR2 is YFSETQ in the germline V gene. The DNA of the CDR3 is TGCGCCAGCAGTACAGACAGGGGGCAAACAGATACGCAGTATTTT. Protein: CASSTDRGQTDTQYF.

The chain joins TRBV9 to TRBJ1-4; D gene ambiguous. Germline V gives CDR1 SGDLS, CDR2 YYNGEE. Trimming left V 3 bases short and J 8 bases short, with 17 bases between. This CDR3 contains 15 residues. The CDR3 sequence: CASSAAGRMGEKLFF. CDR3 sequence (DNA): TGTGCCAGCAGCGCTGCGGGCAGGATGGGCGAAAAACTGTTTTTT. Full variable domain (missing parts from reference TRBV9 and TRBJ1-4): DSGVTQTPKHLITATGQRVTLRCSPRSGDLSVYWYQQSLDQGLQFLIQYYNGEERAKGNILERFSAQQFPDLHSELNLSSLELGDSALYFCASSAAGRMGEKLFFGSGTQLSVL.

This clone was observed once. This chain connects TRBV6-6 to TRBJ1-1; TRBD1 agrees at 7 bases. With 8 bases clipped from V and 4 bases from J, the junction kept 7 bases outside the gene matches. The CDR3 contains 13 residues. From germline, CDR1 is MNHNY and CDR2 SVGAGI (reference sequence). CDR3 in amino acids: CASLGRGFTEAFF. In DNA form, the CDR3 reads TGTGCCAGCTTAGGCAGGGGGTTCACTGAAGCTTTCTTT.

The chain links TRBV19 to TRBJ2-3; TRBD1 is a possible D gene (6 bases). The germline V and J ends were trimmed by 3 bases and 0 bases, with 13 bases remaining between them. Looked up from germline, CDR1 is LNHDA and CDR2 is SQIVND (reference sequence). The CDR3 contains 16 residues. In DNA form, the CDR3 reads TGTGCCAGTAGTATTTCCCTGGGGGCCAGCACAGATACGCAGTATTTT. Translation gives CASSISLGASTDTQYF.

This clone was seen more than once but under ten times. The chain uses TRBV7-9 and TRBJ2-5; 10 nucleotides agree with TRBD2. J gave up 2 bases and V 4 bases, and 4 bases lay outside the gene matches. Germline V gene sequence: CDR1 SEHNR, CDR2 FQNEAQ (reference sequence). The CDR3 contains 15 residues. The CDR3 DNA follows: TGTGCCAGCAGCTCCGAGCGGGGGGGTCAAGAGACCCAGTACTTC. This gives the protein CASSSERGGQETQYF.

For this clone: At one end the junction does not follow the germline gene, possibly because of a read error. This chain connects TRBV28 to TRBJ2-2, with D possibly matching TRBD2 (5 bases). This CDR3 is built from 13 residues. CDR1 is MDHEN and CDR2 is SYDVKM in the germline V gene. CDR3 DNA sequence: TGTGCCAGCAGTCTCGGGAACTCCGGGGAGCTGTTTTTT. Protein product: CASSLGNSGELFF.

In DNA, the CDR3 is TGTGCCAGCAGTTACGCCGGACAGGATAATGAAAAACTGTTTTTT. Translation: CASSYAGQDNEKLFF. The V and J genes are TRBV6-6 and TRBJ1-4; 7 bases are a match to TRBD1. The CDR3 totals 15 residues. Unmatched junction bases numbered 4, after V lost 2 bases and J lost 4 bases. The germline gives CDR1 MNHNY, CDR2 SVGAGI (reference sequence).

This sequence joins TRBV6-5 and TRBJ1-5; D possibly corresponds to TRBD1 (5 bases). V dropped 6 bases and J dropped 7 bases, with 16 bases sitting between them. Germline V CDR1 and CDR2: MNHEY, SVGAGI. This CDR3 has 14 residues. CDR3 protein: CASSPGQGYQPQHF. For the CDR3, the DNA is TGTGCCAGCAGCCCGGGGCAGGGATACCAGCCCCAGCATTTT.

This clone qualifies as large (0.1 to 1%). V usage is TRBV19 and J usage is TRBJ1-2; no clear D. The CDR3 is 12 amino acids. Germline-derived CDR1 and CDR2 are LNHDA and SQIVND (reference sequence). Between the trimmed V and J ends, which lost 9 bases and 6 bases, there was a span of 14 bases. CDR3 bases: TGTGCCAGCCTTTATGCCCCCGATGGCTACACCTTC. It encodes CASLYAPDGYTF.

This chain links TRBV14 with TRBJ2-7; no definite D call. The CDR3 is 13 residues long. Trimming pared 1 base from V and 0 bases from J, leaving 4 bases between. Germline V gene data show CDR1 as SGHDN and CDR2 as FVKESK. CDR3 in amino acids: CASSQGYSYEQYF. In DNA form, the CDR3 reads TGTGCCAGCAGCCAAGGGTACTCCTACGAGCAGTACTTC.

The chain uses TRBV7-9 and TRBJ2-3, with 10 bases that match TRBD2. The CDR3 contains 15 residues. Germline V gene sequence: CDR1 SEHNR, CDR2 FQNEAQ (reference sequence). V lost 5 bases to trimming and J lost 0 bases; unmatched junction nucleotides: 2. CDR3 sequence: CASSPSGGSTDTQYF. The CDR3 coding sequence is TGTGCCAGCAGCCCTAGCGGGGGCAGCACAGATACGCAGTATTTT.

In nucleotides, the CDR3 is TGCGCCAGCGCCCGGAGGTTTGGCAGGGGTGATTCACCCCTCCACTTT. Protein: CASARRFGRGDSPLHF. The chain is built from TRBV5-1 and TRBJ1-6; D possibly corresponds to TRBD1 (6 bases). V was trimmed by 7 bases and J by 8 bases, leaving 22 bases between them. CDR3 size: 16 residues. Looked up from germline, CDR1 is SGHRS and CDR2 is YFSETQ.